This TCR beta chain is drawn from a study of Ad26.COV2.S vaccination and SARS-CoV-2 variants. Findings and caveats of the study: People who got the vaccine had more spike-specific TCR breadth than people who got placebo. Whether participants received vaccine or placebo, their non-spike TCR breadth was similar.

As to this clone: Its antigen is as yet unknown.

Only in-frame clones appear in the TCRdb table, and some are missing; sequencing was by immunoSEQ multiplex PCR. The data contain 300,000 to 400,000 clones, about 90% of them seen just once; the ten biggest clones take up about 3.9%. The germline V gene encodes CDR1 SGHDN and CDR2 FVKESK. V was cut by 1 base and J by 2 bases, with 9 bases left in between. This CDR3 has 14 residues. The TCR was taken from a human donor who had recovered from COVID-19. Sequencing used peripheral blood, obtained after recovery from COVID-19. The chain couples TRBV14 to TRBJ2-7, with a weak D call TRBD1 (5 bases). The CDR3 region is CASSQGQGAYEQYF. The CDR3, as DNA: TGTGCCAGCAGCCAAGGGCAGGGCGCCTACGAGCAGTACTTC.